One and the same sample provided the 11 T cell receptor beta chains below, sequenced in a study of glioma-infiltrating T cells after dendritic cell vaccination. Libraries were prepared by immunoSEQ multiplex PCR; TCRdb keeps only in-frame clonotypes and omits some of them. Of fewer than 45,000 clones in the sample, roughly four fifths were seen once. The starting material was blood, obtained before dendritic cell vaccination. The source of these receptors is a human donor with glioblastoma.

V is TRBV9 and J is TRBJ2-3; TRBD1 aligns across 7 bases. From germline, CDR1 is SGDLS and CDR2 YYNGEE. The CDR3 contains 16 residues. V was clipped by 3 bases and J by 4 bases; unmatched bases: 11. The CDR3 is CASSDTDRVISDTQYF. In nucleotides, the CDR3 is TGTGCCAGCAGCGACACAGACAGGGTTATATCAGATACGCAGTATTTT.

The chain employs TRBV11-3 and TRBJ1-1, with D tentatively TRBD1 (5 bases). Germline V CDR1 and CDR2: SGHNT, YENEEA. The CDR3 is made up of 16 amino acids. Between the trimmed V and J ends, which lost 5 bases and 6 bases, there was a span of 22 bases. CDR3 coding DNA: TGTGCCAGCAGCCCTAGATCGGAGGGGATTTACCCTGAAGCTTTCTTT. Residues: CASSPRSEGIYPEAFF.

The rearrangement links TRBV5-1 to TRBJ1-4; 7 bases are a match to TRBD1. V dropped 5 bases and J dropped 7; count of bases not matched to a gene: 11. The CDR3 covers 15 residues. Germline V gene sequence: CDR1 SGHRS, CDR2 YFSETQ. CDR3 nucleotide sequence: TGCGCCAGCAGGAACGGGACAGTCCCCCGTGAAAAACTGTTTTTT. As protein: CASRNGTVPREKLFF.

A single count supports this clone. V and J are TRBV18 and TRBJ1-4, with 8 bases aligning to TRBD1. CDR1 and CDR2 from the germline V gene are KGHSH and LQKENI. The junction had 8 bases not matched to a gene; V was cut back by 5 bases and J by 3 bases. The CDR3 spans 16 residues. The CDR3 loop is CASSGQTGDANEKLFF. The CDR3 DNA reads TGTGCCAGCTCAGGACAGACAGGGGATGCTAATGAAAAACTGTTTTTT.

V usage is TRBV5-6 and J usage is TRBJ2-5, with 10 bases fitting TRBD2. V was clipped by 0 bases and J by 0 bases; unmatched bases: 8. The CDR3 has 18 amino acids. The germline gives CDR1 SGHDT, CDR2 YYEEEE. The CDR3 DNA reads TGTGCCAGCAGCTTGGTGTCTAGCGGGGGCCGGTACCAAGAGACCCAGTACTTC. Translated, it gives CASSLVSSGGRYQETQYF.

The V gene is TRBV6-5, the J gene TRBJ2-7; maybe TRBD2 (6 bases). CDR1 and CDR2 from the germline V gene are MNHEY and SVGAGI. V lost 0 bases and J 2 bases, leaving 11 bases between the germline ends. The CDR3 runs to 15 residues. The CDR3 sequence is CASSYSGTGTYEQYF. The DNA for the CDR3 is TGTGCCAGCAGTTACTCGGGGACTGGGACCTACGAGCAGTACTTC.

The chain has TRBV29-1 and TRBJ2-7; TRBD2 agrees at 8 bases. The CDR3 contains 15 residues. J gave up 1 base and V 2 bases, and 7 bases lay outside the gene matches. Germline CDR1 reads SQVTM; CDR2 reads ANQGSEA. The CDR3 loop reads CSVELPGLESYEQYF. The CDR3 coding sequence is TGCAGCGTTGAACTCCCGGGACTAGAATCCTACGAGCAGTACTTC.

The chain links TRBV4-3 to TRBJ1-2, with TRBD1 identical over 7 bases. The germline V gene encodes CDR1 LGHNA and CDR2 YSLEER. The CDR3 is 14 amino acids. V lost 0 bases, J lost 4 bases, and 2 bases stayed unmatched. The CDR3 sequence: CASSQDWDSYGYTF. The DNA for the CDR3 is TGCGCCAGCAGCCAAGATTGGGACAGCTATGGCTACACCTTC.

The V and J genes are TRBV7-2 and TRBJ2-4; perhaps TRBD2 as D (5 bases). V was shortened by 1 base and J by 3 bases, with 13 bases between the two germline ends. Per germline, CDR1 SGHTA and CDR2 FQGNSA. CDR3 size: 16 residues. CDR3 in amino acids: CASSLVLAGNKNIQYF. For the CDR3, the DNA is TGTGCCAGCAGCTTAGTTCTTGCGGGTAACAAAAACATTCAGTACTTC.

The chain carries TRBV27 and TRBJ2-7; 15 bases line up with TRBD2. V trimming: 5 bases; J trimming: 3 bases; junction bases outside the gene matches: 5. Looked up from germline, CDR1 is MNHEY and CDR2 is SMNVEV (reference sequence). CDR3 length equals 16 residues. As DNA, the CDR3 is TGTGCCAGCAGTCTCGGGACTAGCGGGGGGTTCTACGAGCAGTACTTC. It codes for CASSLGTSGGFYEQYF.

The genes are TRBV5-1 and TRBJ2-7; possible D gene TRBD2, 6 bases. V gave up 2 bases and J gave up 5 bases, with 14 bases separating them. The CDR3 is 14 residues long. Per germline, CDR1 SGHRS and CDR2 YFSETQ. CDR3 loop: CASSFSGTGDEQYF. The CDR3 nucleotides read TGCGCCAGCAGCTTTTCGGGGACTGGAGACGAGCAGTACTTC.